This TCR beta chain came from a study of OX40 agonist ivuxolimab in advanced cancers. Across the study: At 0.01 to 10 mg/kg, ivuxolimab was administered intravenously to patients every 2 weeks. Of mixed ages from about 23 to 79 and averaging around 60 years, the group was roughly 85% male.

Sequencing was performed with immunoSEQ multiplex PCR; in TCRdb, only in-frame clones are kept and a portion is missing. The table lists 40,000 to 45,000 clones, approximately 90% of them singletons. V lost 5 bases, J lost 6 bases, and 11 bases stayed unmatched. Germline lookup yields CDR1 LNHDA and CDR2 SQIVND (reference sequence). There are 15 residues in the CDR3. The sequences come from CD4+ or CD8+ T cells sorted from blood, collected in a trial of the OX40 agonist ivuxolimab. The TCR originated in an adult with an advanced solid tumor such as melanoma, head and neck, liver or kidney cancer. This chain uses TRBV19 with TRBJ2-7, with TRBD1 identical over 9 bases. The CDR3: CASSSQTGGSSEQYF. The CDR3 nucleotides are TGTGCCAGTAGTTCCCAGACAGGGGGATCCAGCGAGCAGTACTTC.